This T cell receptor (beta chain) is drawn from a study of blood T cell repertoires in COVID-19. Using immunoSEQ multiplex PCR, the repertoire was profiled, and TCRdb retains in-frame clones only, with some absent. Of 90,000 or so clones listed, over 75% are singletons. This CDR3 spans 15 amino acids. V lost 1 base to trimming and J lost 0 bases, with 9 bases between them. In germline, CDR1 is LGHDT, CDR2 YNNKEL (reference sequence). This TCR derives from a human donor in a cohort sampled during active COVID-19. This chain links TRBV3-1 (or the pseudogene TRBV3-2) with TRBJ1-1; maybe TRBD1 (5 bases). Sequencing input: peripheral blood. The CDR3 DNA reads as TGTGCCAGCAGCCAAGGTGGGGGGATGAACACTGAAGCTTTCTTT. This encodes CASSQGGGMNTEAFF.